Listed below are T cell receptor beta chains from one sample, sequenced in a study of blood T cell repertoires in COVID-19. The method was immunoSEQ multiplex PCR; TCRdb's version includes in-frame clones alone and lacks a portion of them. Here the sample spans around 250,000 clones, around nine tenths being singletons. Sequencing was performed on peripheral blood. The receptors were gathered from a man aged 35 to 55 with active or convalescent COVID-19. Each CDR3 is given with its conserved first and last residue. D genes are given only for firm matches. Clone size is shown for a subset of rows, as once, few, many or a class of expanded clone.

CDR3aa: CASSLGTGDSPLHF
CDR3nt: TGTGCCAGCTCGCTGGGGACAGGCGATTCACCCCTCCACTTT
d_gene: TRBD1
v_gene: TRBV27
j_gene: TRBJ1-6
abundance: .

CDR3aa: CASSSTKKTEKLFF
CDR3nt: TGCGCCAGCAGCTCGACAAAGAAGACAGAAAAACTGTTTTTT
d_gene: .
v_gene: TRBV5-1
j_gene: TRBJ1-4
abundance: .

CDR3aa: CASSEGTAMNTGELFF
CDR3nt: TGTGCCAGCAGCGAGGGGACAGCGATGAACACCGGGGAGCTGTTTTTT
d_gene: TRBD1
v_gene: TRBV9
j_gene: TRBJ2-2
abundance: .

CDR3aa: CASSSNSDRAFGYTF
CDR3nt: TGTGCCAGCAGCTCAAACTCTGACAGGGCCTTTGGCTACACCTTC
d_gene: TRBD1
v_gene: TRBV11-3
j_gene: TRBJ1-2
abundance: few

CDR3aa: CASSIGVADRGRVGRGTDTQYF
CDR3nt: TGTGCCAGTAGTATAGGTGTTGCGGACAGGGGGCGCGTGGGAAGGGGCACAGATACGCAGTATTTT
d_gene: TRBD1
v_gene: TRBV19
j_gene: TRBJ2-3
abundance: .

CDR3aa: CASSVAGEDIQYF
CDR3nt: TGTGCCAGCAGCGTAGCGGGAGAGGACATTCAGTACTTC
d_gene: .
v_gene: TRBV9
j_gene: TRBJ2-4
abundance: .

CDR3aa: CASSLGGVVSGNTIYF
CDR3nt: TGTGCCAGCAGTTTGGGAGGCGTAGTCTCTGGAAACACCATATATTTT
d_gene: .
v_gene: TRBV28
j_gene: TRBJ1-3
abundance: few

CDR3aa: CASRTTGASNEKLFF
CDR3nt: TGTGCCAGCAGAACAACAGGGGCCTCTAATGAAAAACTGTTTTTT
d_gene: TRBD1
v_gene: TRBV28
j_gene: TRBJ1-4
abundance: .

CDR3aa: CASSQSVQTYEQYF
CDR3nt: TGTGCCAGCAGCCAATCGGTGCAGACCTACGAGCAGTACTTC
d_gene: .
v_gene: TRBV16
j_gene: TRBJ2-7
abundance: once

CDR3aa: CASSDSGSSYNEQFF
CDR3nt: TGTGCCAGCTCTGATAGCGGGAGCTCCTACAATGAGCAGTTCTTC
d_gene: TRBD2
v_gene: TRBV5-5
j_gene: TRBJ2-1
abundance: .

CDR3aa: CASSLAGQASGNTIYF
CDR3nt: TGCGCCAGCAGCTTGGCTGGACAGGCGTCTGGAAACACCATATATTTT
d_gene: TRBD1
v_gene: TRBV5-1
j_gene: TRBJ1-3
abundance: .

CDR3aa: CATPGLAGFANTGELFF
CDR3nt: TGTGCCACCCCGGGACTAGCGGGGTTCGCGAACACCGGGGAGCTGTTTTTT
d_gene: TRBD2
v_gene: TRBV13
j_gene: TRBJ2-2
abundance: .

CDR3aa: CASTRGNTGELFF
CDR3nt: TGTGCCAGCACTAGGGGGAACACCGGGGAGCTGTTTTTT
d_gene: .
v_gene: TRBV2
j_gene: TRBJ2-2
abundance: .

CDR3aa: CASSTETGYGNTIYF
CDR3nt: TGCGCCAGCAGCACCGAGACAGGTTATGGAAACACCATATATTTT
d_gene: .
v_gene: TRBV5-1
j_gene: TRBJ1-3
abundance: .

CDR3aa: CASSSTRTGSGYTF
CDR3nt: TGTGCCAGCAGTTCAACCCGGACAGGGTCCGGCTACACCTTC
d_gene: TRBD1
v_gene: TRBV27
j_gene: TRBJ1-2
abundance: .

CDR3aa: CASPGPGEKETQYF
CDR3nt: TGTGCCAGCCCGGGGCCGGGGGAAAAAGAGACCCAGTACTTC
d_gene: .
v_gene: TRBV6-5
j_gene: TRBJ2-5
abundance: .

CDR3aa: CASSDSSTSEQYF
CDR3nt: TGTGCCAGCAGTGACTCGTCTACTAGCGAGCAGTACTTC
d_gene: .
v_gene: TRBV6-4
j_gene: TRBJ2-7
abundance: few

CDR3aa: CASSARTRVYNEQFF
CDR3nt: TGTGCCAGCAGCGCACGAACCCGGGTCTACAATGAGCAGTTCTTC
d_gene: .
v_gene: TRBV9
j_gene: TRBJ2-1
abundance: .

CDR3aa: CASSYDPRRNQPQHF
CDR3nt: TGTGCCAGCAGTTACGACCCGAGGCGCAATCAGCCCCAGCATTTT
d_gene: .
v_gene: TRBV6-6
j_gene: TRBJ1-5
abundance: few

CDR3aa: CASHSQGWEANVLTF
CDR3nt: TGTGCCAGTCACTCACAGGGCTGGGAGGCCAACGTCCTGACTTTC
d_gene: .
v_gene: TRBV19
j_gene: TRBJ2-6
abundance: .

CDR3aa: CASIPGQGVQPQHF
CDR3nt: TGTGCCAGCATCCCGGGACAGGGTGTCCAGCCCCAGCATTTT
d_gene: TRBD1
v_gene: TRBV2
j_gene: TRBJ1-5
abundance: .

CDR3aa: CASSLRQGANYGYTF
CDR3nt: TGTGCCAGCTCACTACGACAGGGGGCTAACTATGGCTACACCTTC
d_gene: TRBD1
v_gene: TRBV18
j_gene: TRBJ1-2
abundance: few

CDR3aa: CASSEQAVSNQPQHF
CDR3nt: TGTGCCAGCAGTGAACAAGCCGTTAGCAATCAGCCCCAGCATTTT
d_gene: .
v_gene: TRBV2
j_gene: TRBJ1-5
abundance: .

CDR3aa: CASSEETGANYEQYF
CDR3nt: TGCGCCAGCAGTGAGGAGACAGGGGCCAACTACGAGCAGTACTTC
d_gene: TRBD1
v_gene: TRBV10-1
j_gene: TRBJ2-7
abundance: .

CDR3aa: CASSLGQGARSNEKLFF
CDR3nt: TGTGCCAGCAGCTTAGGACAGGGGGCGCGCAGTAATGAAAAACTGTTTTTT
d_gene: TRBD1
v_gene: TRBV11-3
j_gene: TRBJ1-4
abundance: .

CDR3aa: CASSSRLAGGRGDTQYF
CDR3nt: TGTGCCAGCAGCTCACGACTAGCGGGAGGGAGAGGAGATACGCAGTATTTT
d_gene: TRBD2
v_gene: TRBV11-3
j_gene: TRBJ2-3
abundance: .

CDR3aa: CASSSGGTYEQYF
CDR3nt: TGTGCCAGCAGTTCGGGGGGGACCTACGAGCAGTACTTC
d_gene: TRBD2
v_gene: TRBV27
j_gene: TRBJ2-7
abundance: .

CDR3aa: CASSLIPLAGGPKGAKNIQYF
CDR3nt: TGTGCCAGCAGCTTAATCCCCCTAGCGGGGGGGCCGAAGGGAGCCAAAAACATTCAGTACTTC
d_gene: TRBD2
v_gene: TRBV7-3
j_gene: TRBJ2-4
abundance: once

CDR3aa: CASSRTGGIEKLFF
CDR3nt: TGTGCCAGCAGTCGGACAGGGGGGATTGAAAAACTGTTTTTT
d_gene: TRBD1
v_gene: TRBV6-5
j_gene: TRBJ1-4
abundance: .

CDR3aa: CASSSWTGLTGELFF
CDR3nt: TGTGCCAGCAGTTCCTGGACAGGGTTAACCGGGGAGCTGTTTTTT
d_gene: TRBD1
v_gene: TRBV6-6
j_gene: TRBJ2-2
abundance: .

CDR3aa: CASSRDRDGYTF
CDR3nt: TGCGCCAGCAGCCGGGACAGGGACGGCTACACCTTC
d_gene: TRBD1
v_gene: TRBV5-1
j_gene: TRBJ1-2
abundance: .

CDR3aa: CASSLSTGTATDTQYF
CDR3nt: TGTGCCAGCAGCCTTTCCACAGGGACAGCCACAGATACGCAGTATTTT
d_gene: TRBD1
v_gene: TRBV5-6
j_gene: TRBJ2-3
abundance: .

CDR3aa: CASSQGGYTEAFF
CDR3nt: TGTGCCAGCAGTCAAGGGGGCTACACTGAAGCTTTCTTT
d_gene: TRBD1
v_gene: TRBV12-3/TRBV12-4
j_gene: TRBJ1-1
abundance: .

CDR3aa: CASSYYGTAYEQYF
CDR3nt: TGTGCCAGCAGCTACTACGGGACAGCCTACGAGCAGTACTTC
d_gene: TRBD1
v_gene: TRBV11-2
j_gene: TRBJ2-7
abundance: .

CDR3aa: CATSREGARQPQHF
CDR3nt: TGTGCCACCAGCAGGGAGGGGGCTCGACAGCCCCAGCATTTT
d_gene: TRBD1
v_gene: TRBV15
j_gene: TRBJ1-5
abundance: .

CDR3aa: CASSLGASNSPLHF
CDR3nt: TGTGCCAGCAGTCTGGGAGCTAGCAATTCACCCCTCCACTTT
d_gene: .
v_gene: TRBV6-5
j_gene: TRBJ1-6
abundance: .

CDR3aa: CASSNGTGGVWEQYF
CDR3nt: TGTGCCAGCAGCAACGGGACAGGGGGCGTTTGGGAGCAGTACTTC
d_gene: TRBD1
v_gene: TRBV7-3
j_gene: TRBJ2-7
abundance: once

CDR3aa: CAGGDTGKNIQYF
CDR3nt: TGTGCCGGTGGGGACACAGGCAAAAACATTCAGTACTTC
d_gene: .
v_gene: TRBV5-4
j_gene: TRBJ2-4
abundance: .

CDR3aa: CASSTWGGGHTDTQYF
CDR3nt: TGTGCCAGTAGTACCTGGGGCGGGGGACACACAGATACGCAGTATTTT
d_gene: .
v_gene: TRBV19
j_gene: TRBJ2-3
abundance: .

CDR3aa: CASSEWSLEQYF
CDR3nt: TGTGCCAGCAGTGAATGGAGTTTGGAGCAGTACTTC
d_gene: .
v_gene: TRBV6-1
j_gene: TRBJ2-7
abundance: .

CDR3aa: CASSRDRREGTEAFF
CDR3nt: TGTGCCAGTAGTAGGGACAGGCGGGAGGGCACTGAAGCTTTCTTT
d_gene: TRBD1
v_gene: TRBV19
j_gene: TRBJ1-1
abundance: .

CDR3aa: CAWSFGTGLITEAFF
CDR3nt: TGTGCCTGGAGTTTCGGGACAGGCCTTATCACTGAAGCTTTCTTT
d_gene: TRBD1
v_gene: TRBV30
j_gene: TRBJ1-1
abundance: .